The rows below give T cell receptor beta chains drawn from one sample of a study of Tregs in tolerant kidney transplant recipients. Data came from immunoSEQ multiplex PCR; TCRdb stores just in-frame clones and leaves some out. Among about 94,000 clones listed, over 85% were seen once. Specimen: CD4+ T cells from blood, collected before the transplant. Every receptor here comes from a human donor who received a combined kidney and bone marrow transplant. Each CDR3 is given with its conserved first and last residue. Part of the rows lack a size; the others show once, few, many or a class for expanded clones.

.	TRBV30	CAWSVEAGELFF
.	TRBV11-3	CASTTREQLAKNIQYF
.	TRBV28	CASSFQDYSYEQYF
.	TRBV19	CASSPRQALSPLHF
.	TRBV4-1	CASSQRYNEQFF
once	TRBV11-1	CASSLAAVEGTDTQYF
.	TRBV19	CASKAPGRRTDTQYF
.	TRBV6-5	CASSHVGTVEAFF
.	TRBV4-1	CASSQLGLALKETQYF
.	TRBV29-1	CSEGQGSDTQYF
.	TRBV5-6	CASSLANTGKTF
.	TRBV6-5	CASSYDRDQYEQYF
.	TRBV9	CASSVDPGQETQYF